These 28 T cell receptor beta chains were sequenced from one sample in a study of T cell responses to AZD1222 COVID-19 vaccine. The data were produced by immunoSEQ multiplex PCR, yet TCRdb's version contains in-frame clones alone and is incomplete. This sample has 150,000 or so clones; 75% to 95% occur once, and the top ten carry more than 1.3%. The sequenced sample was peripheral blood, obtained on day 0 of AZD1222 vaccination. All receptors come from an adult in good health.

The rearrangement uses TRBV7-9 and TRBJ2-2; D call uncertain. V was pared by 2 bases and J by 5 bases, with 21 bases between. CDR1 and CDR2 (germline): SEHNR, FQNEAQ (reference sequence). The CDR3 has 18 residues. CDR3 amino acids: CASSLYLVGAARTGELFF. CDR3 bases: TGTGCCAGCAGCTTATATCTCGTTGGAGCCGCCCGAACCGGGGAGCTGTTTTTT.

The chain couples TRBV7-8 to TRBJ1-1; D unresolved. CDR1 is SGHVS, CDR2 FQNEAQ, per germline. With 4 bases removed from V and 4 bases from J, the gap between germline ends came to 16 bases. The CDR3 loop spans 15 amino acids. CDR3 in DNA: TGTGCCAGCAGCTCCCGCTCATGGGCGCTCACTGAAGCTTTCTTT. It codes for CASSSRSWALTEAFF.

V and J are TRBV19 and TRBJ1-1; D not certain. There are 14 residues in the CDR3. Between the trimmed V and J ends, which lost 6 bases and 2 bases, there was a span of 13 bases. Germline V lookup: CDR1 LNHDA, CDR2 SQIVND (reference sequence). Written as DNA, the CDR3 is TGTGCCAGTAGACCCTTGCTAGTAAACACTGAAGCTTTCTTT. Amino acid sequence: CASRPLLVNTEAFF.

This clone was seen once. The CDR3 DNA reads as TGTGCCAGCATGGGACCAGGGGGGGTTGAAAAACTGTTTTTT. It yields the protein CASMGPGGVEKLFF. The rearrangement joins TRBV6-5 to TRBJ1-4; 7 bases line up with TRBD1. After removal of 7 bases from V and 7 bases from J, the junction contained 9 bases not matched to a gene. The CDR3 is 14 amino acids. Germline-derived CDR1 and CDR2 are MNHEY and SVGAGI.

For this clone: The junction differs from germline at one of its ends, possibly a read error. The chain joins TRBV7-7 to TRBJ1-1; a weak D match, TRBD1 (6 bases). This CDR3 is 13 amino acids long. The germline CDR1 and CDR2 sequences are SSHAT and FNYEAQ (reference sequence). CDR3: CASSRQVDTEAFF. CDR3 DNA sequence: TGTGCTAGCAGCAGACAGGTAGACACTGAAGCTTTCTTT.

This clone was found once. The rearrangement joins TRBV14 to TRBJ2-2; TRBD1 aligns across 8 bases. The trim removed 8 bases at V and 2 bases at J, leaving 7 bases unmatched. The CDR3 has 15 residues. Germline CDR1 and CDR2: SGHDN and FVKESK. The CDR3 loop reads CASARQGANTGELFF. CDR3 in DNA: TGTGCCAGCGCCCGGCAGGGGGCAAACACCGGGGAGCTGTTTTTT.

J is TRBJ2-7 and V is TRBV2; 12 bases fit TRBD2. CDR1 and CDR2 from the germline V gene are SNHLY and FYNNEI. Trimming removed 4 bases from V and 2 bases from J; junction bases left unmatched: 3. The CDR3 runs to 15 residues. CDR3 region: CASSVGLAGTYEQYF. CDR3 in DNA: TGTGCCAGCAGTGTCGGACTAGCGGGAACCTACGAGCAGTACTTC.

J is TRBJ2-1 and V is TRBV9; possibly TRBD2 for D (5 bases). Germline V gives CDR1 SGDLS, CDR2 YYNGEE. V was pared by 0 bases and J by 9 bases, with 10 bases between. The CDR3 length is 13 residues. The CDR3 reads CASSVEHGGEQFF. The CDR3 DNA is TGTGCCAGCAGCGTAGAGCACGGAGGTGAGCAGTTCTTC.

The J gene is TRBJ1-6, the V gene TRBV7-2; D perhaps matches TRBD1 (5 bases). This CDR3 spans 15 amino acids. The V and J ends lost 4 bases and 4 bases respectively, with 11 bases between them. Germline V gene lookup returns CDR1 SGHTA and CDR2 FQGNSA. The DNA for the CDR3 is TGTGCCAGCAGCTCCTCGACAGAGTATAATTCACCCCTCCACTTT. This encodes CASSSSTEYNSPLHF. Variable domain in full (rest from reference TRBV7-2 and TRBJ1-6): GAGVSQSPSNKVTEKGKDVELRCDPISGHTALYWYRQSLGQGLEFLIYFQGNSAPDKSGLPSDRFSAERTGGSVSTLTIQRTQQEDSAVYLCASSSSTEYNSPLHFGNGTRLTVT.

Written as DNA, the CDR3 is TGTGCCTGGAGTGTCCTAGGAGCGGGAGGTCGGGAGCAGTACTTC. Its translation is CAWSVLGAGGREQYF. The rearrangement joins TRBV30 to TRBJ2-7; TRBD2 agrees at 9 bases. V shed 0 bases and J 7 bases; nucleotides not matched to a gene: 10. The CDR3 has 15 amino acids. In germline, CDR1 is GTSNPN, CDR2 SVGIG (reference sequence).

This chain's CDR3 is CASSPTRNQPQHF. In DNA, the CDR3 is TGTGCCAGCAGTCCCACGAGGAATCAGCCCCAGCATTTT. J is TRBJ1-5 and V is TRBV12-3 or TRBV12-4; D not resolved. The germline V and J ends were trimmed by 5 bases and 4 bases, with 9 bases remaining between them. This CDR3 is 13 amino acids long.

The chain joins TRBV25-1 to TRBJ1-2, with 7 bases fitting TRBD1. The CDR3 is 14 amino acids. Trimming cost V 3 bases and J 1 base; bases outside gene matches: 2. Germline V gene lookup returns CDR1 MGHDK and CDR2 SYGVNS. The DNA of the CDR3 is TGTGCCAGCAGTGAGAGGGGGCTTAACTATGGCTACACCTTC. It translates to CASSERGLNYGYTF.

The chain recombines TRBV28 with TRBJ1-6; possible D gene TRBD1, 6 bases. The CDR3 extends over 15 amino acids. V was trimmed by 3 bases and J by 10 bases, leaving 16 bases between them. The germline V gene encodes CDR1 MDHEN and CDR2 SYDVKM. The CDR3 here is CASSLGRGVGSPLHF. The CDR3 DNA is TGTGCCAGCAGTTTGGGCAGGGGTGTAGGATCACCCCTCCACTTT. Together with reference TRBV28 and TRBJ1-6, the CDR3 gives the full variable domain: DVKVTQSSRYLVKRTGEKVFLECVQDMDHENMFWYRQDPGLGLRLIYFSYDVKMKEKGDIPEGYSVSREKKERFSLILESASTNQTSMYLCASSLGRGVGSPLHFGNGTRLTVT.

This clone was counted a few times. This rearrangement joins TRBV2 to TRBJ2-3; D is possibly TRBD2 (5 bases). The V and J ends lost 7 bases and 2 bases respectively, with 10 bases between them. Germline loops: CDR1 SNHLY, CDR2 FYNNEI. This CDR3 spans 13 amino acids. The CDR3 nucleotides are TGTGCCAGCAATGAGGGATACACAGATACGCAGTATTTT. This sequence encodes CASNEGYTDTQYF.

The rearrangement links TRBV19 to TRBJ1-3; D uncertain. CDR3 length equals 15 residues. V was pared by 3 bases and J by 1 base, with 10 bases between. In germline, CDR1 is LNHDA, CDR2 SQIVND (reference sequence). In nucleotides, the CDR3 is TGTGCCAGTAGTATTGAGGGATCTTCTGGAAACACCATATATTTT. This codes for CASSIEGSSGNTIYF.

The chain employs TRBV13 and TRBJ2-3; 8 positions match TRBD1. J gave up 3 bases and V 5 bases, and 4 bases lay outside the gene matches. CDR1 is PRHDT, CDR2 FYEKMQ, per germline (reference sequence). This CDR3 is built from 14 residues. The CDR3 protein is CASSPRTGTDTQYF. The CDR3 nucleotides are TGTGCCAGCAGCCCGAGGACAGGGACAGATACGCAGTATTTT.

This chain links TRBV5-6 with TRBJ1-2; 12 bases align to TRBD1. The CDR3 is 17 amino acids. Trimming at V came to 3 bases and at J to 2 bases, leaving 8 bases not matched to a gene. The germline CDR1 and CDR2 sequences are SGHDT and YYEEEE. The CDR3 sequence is CASSYQPGTGGNYGYTF. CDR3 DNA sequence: TGTGCCAGCAGCTACCAACCCGGGACAGGGGGCAACTATGGCTACACCTTC.

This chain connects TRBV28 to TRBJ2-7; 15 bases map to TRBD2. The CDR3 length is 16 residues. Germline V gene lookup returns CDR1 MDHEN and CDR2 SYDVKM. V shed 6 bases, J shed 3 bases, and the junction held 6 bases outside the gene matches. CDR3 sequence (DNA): TGTGCCAGCAGGCGGGGACTAGCGGGGGGTTACTACGAGCAGTACTTC. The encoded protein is CASRRGLAGGYYEQYF.

As DNA, the CDR3 is TGTGCCAGCAGCTACGGACAGGGGTTTGGCACACCCCTCCACTTT. Residues: CASSYGQGFGTPLHF. The chain carries TRBV7-9 and TRBJ1-6; TRBD1 matches 9 bases. CDR1 and CDR2 (germline): SEHNR, FQNEAQ (reference sequence). There are 15 residues in the CDR3. J lost 11 bases, V lost 4 bases, and 9 bases had no gene match.

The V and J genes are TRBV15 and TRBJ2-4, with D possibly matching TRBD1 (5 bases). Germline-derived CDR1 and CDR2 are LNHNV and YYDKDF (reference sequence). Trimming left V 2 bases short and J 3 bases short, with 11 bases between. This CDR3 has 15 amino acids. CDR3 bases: TGTGCCACCAGCAGACCAACAGACAGCAAAAACATTCAGTACTTC. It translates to CATSRPTDSKNIQYF.

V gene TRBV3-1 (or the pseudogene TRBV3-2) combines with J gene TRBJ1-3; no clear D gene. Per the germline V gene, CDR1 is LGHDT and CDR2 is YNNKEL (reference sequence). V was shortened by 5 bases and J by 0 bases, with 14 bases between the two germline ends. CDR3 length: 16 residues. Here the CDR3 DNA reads TGTGCCAGCAGCACCAGACTGGTAGGCTCTGGAAACACCATATATTTT. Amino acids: CASSTRLVGSGNTIYF.

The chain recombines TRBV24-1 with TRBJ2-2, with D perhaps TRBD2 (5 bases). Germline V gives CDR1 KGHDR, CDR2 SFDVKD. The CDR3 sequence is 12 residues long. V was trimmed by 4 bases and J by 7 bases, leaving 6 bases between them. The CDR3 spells CATSEEGGELFF. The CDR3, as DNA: TGTGCCACCAGTGAAGAGGGCGGGGAGCTGTTTTTT.

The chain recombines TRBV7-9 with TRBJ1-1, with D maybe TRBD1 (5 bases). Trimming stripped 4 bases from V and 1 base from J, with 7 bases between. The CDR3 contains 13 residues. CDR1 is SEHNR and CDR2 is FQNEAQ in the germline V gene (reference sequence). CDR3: CASSWGGNTEAFF. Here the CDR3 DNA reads TGTGCCAGCAGCTGGGGCGGGAACACTGAAGCTTTCTTT.

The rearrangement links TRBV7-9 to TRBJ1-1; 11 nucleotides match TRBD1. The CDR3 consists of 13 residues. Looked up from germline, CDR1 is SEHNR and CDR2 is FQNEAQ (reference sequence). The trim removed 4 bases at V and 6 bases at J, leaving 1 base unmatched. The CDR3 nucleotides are TGTGCCAGCAGCTGGGGACAGGGGGCTGAAGCTTTCTTT. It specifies CASSWGQGAEAFF.

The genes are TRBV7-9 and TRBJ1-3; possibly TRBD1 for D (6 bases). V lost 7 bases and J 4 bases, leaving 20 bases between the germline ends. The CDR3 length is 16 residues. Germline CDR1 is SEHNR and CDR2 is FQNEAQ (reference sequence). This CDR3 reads CASTAQGQGLGNTIYF. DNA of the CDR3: TGTGCCAGCACCGCTCAGGGGCAGGGCCTCGGAAACACCATATATTTT.

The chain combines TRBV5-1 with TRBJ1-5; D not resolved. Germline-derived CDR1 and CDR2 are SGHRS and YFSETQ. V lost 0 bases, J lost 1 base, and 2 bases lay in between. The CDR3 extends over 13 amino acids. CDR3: CASSLASNQPQHF. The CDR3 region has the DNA TGCGCCAGCAGCTTGGCCAGCAATCAGCCCCAGCATTTT.

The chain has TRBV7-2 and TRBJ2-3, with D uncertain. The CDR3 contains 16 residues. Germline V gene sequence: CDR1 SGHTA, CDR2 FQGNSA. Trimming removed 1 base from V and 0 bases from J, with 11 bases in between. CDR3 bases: TGTGCCAGCAGCTTAGTCGTGACTTCTAGCACAGATACGCAGTATTTT. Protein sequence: CASSLVVTSSTDTQYF.

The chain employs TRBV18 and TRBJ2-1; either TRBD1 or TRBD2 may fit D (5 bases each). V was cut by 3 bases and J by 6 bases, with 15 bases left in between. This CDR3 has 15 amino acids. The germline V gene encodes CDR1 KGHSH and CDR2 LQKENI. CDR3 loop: CASSPEPRGVNEQFF. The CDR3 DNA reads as TGTGCCAGCTCACCGGAGCCGCGAGGGGTCAATGAGCAGTTCTTC.